This T cell receptor beta chain was retrieved from a study of T cells in women clearing cervical HPV infection. The assay was immunoSEQ multiplex PCR, and TCRdb's table has in-frame clones only and misses some. The sample is made up of 18,000 or so clones, and the top ten hold about 15% of it. Turning to this clone: The read is 3 residues too short to cover the CDR3 end, so that end is filled in from the germline J gene.

In germline, CDR1 is SGHNT, CDR2 YYREEE (reference sequence). The V and J ends lost 4 bases and 4 bases, in that order; junction bases with no gene match: 4. The CDR3 runs 15 residues. Sequencing was performed on blood buffy coat. This clonotype was sampled from a woman aged 18-70 years with a cervical HPV16 infection that either progressed to CIN3+ or cleared (not recorded which). J is TRBJ1-5 and V is TRBV5-4; TRBD1 agrees at 11 bases. The chain's CDR3 is CASSRDRGLNQPQHF. The part of the CDR3 DNA that was read is TGTGCCAGCAGCCGGGACAGGGGGTTGAATCAGCCC.